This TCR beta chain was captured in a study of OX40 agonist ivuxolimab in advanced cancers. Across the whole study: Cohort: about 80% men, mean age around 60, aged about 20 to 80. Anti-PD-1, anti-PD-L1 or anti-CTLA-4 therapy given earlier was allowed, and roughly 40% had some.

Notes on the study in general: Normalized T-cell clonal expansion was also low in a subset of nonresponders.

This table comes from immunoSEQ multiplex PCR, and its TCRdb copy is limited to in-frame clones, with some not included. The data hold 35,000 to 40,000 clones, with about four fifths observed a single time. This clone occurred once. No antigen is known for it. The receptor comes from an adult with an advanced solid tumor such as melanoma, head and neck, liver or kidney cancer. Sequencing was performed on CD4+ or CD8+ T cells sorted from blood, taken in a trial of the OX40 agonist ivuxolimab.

Written as DNA, the CDR3 is TGCGCCAGCAGCCAAGATAGGACAGGGGTTGCCACTGAAGCTTTCTTT. Translated: CASSQDRTGVATEAFF. The rearrangement joins TRBV4-1 to TRBJ1-1, with 9 nucleotides matching TRBD1. The CDR3 runs to 16 residues. The ends lost 0 bases at V and 4 bases at J; junction bases unmatched: 6. Germline V gene lookup returns CDR1 MGHRA and CDR2 YSYEKL.